These 4 T cell receptor beta chains were sequenced from one sample in a study of blood T cell repertoires in COVID-19. Repertoires were generated with immunoSEQ multiplex PCR, while TCRdb's copy carries only in-frame clones and drops some. The table has fewer than 250,000 clones, about 87% seen once. The sample consisted of peripheral blood. The receptors here all came from a man between 65 and 79 years old with acute or convalescent COVID-19.

This chain joins TRBV5-4 and TRBJ1-2; 9 bases align to TRBD1. Looked up from germline, CDR1 is SGHNT and CDR2 is YYREEE (reference sequence). The J segment lost 8 bases and the V segment lost 3 bases, leaving 5 bases of the junction unmatched. CDR3 length: 13 amino acids. The CDR3 DNA follows: TGTGCCAGCAGCTCCCAGGACAGGGGAGGCTACACCTTC. Protein product: CASSSQDRGGYTF.

The rearrangement uses TRBV20-1 and TRBJ1-2, with TRBD1 identical over 7 bases. CDR3 size: 11 residues. Germline CDR1 DFQATT, CDR2 SNEGSKA (reference sequence). V dropped 8 bases and J dropped 7; count of bases not matched to a gene: 7. For the CDR3, the DNA is TGCAGTCCCCACCGACAGGGTGGCTACACCTTC. Its translation: CSPHRQGGYTF.

This chain uses TRBV7-9 with TRBJ2-1, with TRBD1 matching over 10 bases. CDR3 length: 16 amino acids. After removal of 4 bases from V and 4 bases from J, the junction contained 7 bases not matched to a gene. CDR1 is SEHNR, CDR2 FQNEAQ, per germline (reference sequence). The CDR3 nucleotides read TGTGCCAGCAGCTCACCCGGGACAGGGGCATACAATGAGCAGTTCTTC. Amino acid sequence: CASSSPGTGAYNEQFF.

This chain links TRBV12-3 or TRBV12-4 with TRBJ2-7; D unresolved. This CDR3 region has 13 residues. Trimming pared 4 bases from V and 0 bases from J, leaving 7 bases between. The CDR3 DNA sequence: TGTGCCAGCAGTTCTCGGAGCTCCTACGAGCAGTACTTC. Its translation is CASSSRSSYEQYF.